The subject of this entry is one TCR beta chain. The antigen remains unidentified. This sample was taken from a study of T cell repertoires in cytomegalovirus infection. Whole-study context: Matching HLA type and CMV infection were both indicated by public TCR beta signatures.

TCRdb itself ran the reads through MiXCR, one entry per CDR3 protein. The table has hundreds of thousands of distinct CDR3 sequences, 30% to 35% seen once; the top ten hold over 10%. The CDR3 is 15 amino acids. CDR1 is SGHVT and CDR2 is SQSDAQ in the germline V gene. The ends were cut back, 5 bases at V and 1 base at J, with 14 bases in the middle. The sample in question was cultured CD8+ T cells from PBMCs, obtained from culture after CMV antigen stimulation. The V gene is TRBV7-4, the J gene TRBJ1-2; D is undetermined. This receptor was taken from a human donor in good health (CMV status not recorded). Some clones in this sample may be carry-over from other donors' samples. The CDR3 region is CASSPSGSLNYGYTF. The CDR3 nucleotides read TGTGCCAGCAGCCCTTCGGGCAGTCTTAACTATGGCTACACCTTC.